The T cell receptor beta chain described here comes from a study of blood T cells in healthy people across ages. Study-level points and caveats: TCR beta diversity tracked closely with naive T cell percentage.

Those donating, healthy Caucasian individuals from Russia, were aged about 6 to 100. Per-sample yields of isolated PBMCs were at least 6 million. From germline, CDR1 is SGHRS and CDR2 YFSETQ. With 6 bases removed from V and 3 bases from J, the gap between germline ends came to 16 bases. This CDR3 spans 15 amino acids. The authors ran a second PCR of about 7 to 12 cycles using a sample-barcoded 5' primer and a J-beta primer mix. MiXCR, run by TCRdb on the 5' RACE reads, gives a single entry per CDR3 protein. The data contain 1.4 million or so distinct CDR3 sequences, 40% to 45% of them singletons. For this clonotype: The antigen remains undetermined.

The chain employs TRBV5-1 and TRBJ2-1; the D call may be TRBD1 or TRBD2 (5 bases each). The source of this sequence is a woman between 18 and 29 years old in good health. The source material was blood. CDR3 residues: CASTRTPGNYNEQFF. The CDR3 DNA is TGCGCCAGCACTCGGACACCCGGGAACTACAATGAGCAGTTCTTC.